One and the same sample provided the 5 T cell receptor beta chains below, sequenced in a study of graft-versus-host responses after intestinal transplantation. Lymphocytes (intraepithelial and lamina propria) were released by processing the graft tissue. Clones were sequenced by immunoSEQ multiplex PCR, and TCRdb holds only the in-frame ones, with some missing. The sample shows about 5,700 clones, 69% of them seen only once. The input for sequencing was ileum tissue, taken roughly 300 days after intestinal transplant. These receptors originate from a human patient who received an intestinal transplant, so some T cells may come from the graft donor.

V and J are TRBV6-5 and TRBJ2-1; 10 nucleotides agree with TRBD2. The CDR3 has 16 residues. In germline, CDR1 is MNHEY, CDR2 SVGAGI. After removal of 2 bases from V and 9 bases from J, the junction contained 10 bases not matched to a gene. This CDR3 reads CASSYMPSGRRSEQFF. CDR3 in DNA: TGTGCCAGCAGTTACATGCCTAGCGGGAGACGGAGTGAGCAGTTCTTC.

The rearrangement uses TRBV7-3 and TRBJ1-6; D is unresolved. The CDR3 consists of 14 residues. Germline CDR1 and CDR2: SGHTA and FQGTGA. Trimming removed 0 bases at V and 5 bases at J, with 5 bases between. CDR3 region: CASSLTGNNSPLHF. For the CDR3, the DNA is TGTGCCAGCAGCTTAACAGGGAATAATTCACCCCTCCACTTT.

The chain is built from TRBV7-2 and TRBJ2-2; the D is unclear. The CDR3 runs 15 residues. V lost 2 bases to trimming and J lost 6 bases, with 13 bases between them. Germline CDR1 is SGHTA and CDR2 is FQGNSA. The CDR3: CASSLSATPPGELFF. The CDR3 nucleotides are TGTGCCAGCAGCTTAAGTGCCACGCCCCCCGGGGAGCTGTTTTTT. Full variable domain (missing parts from reference TRBV7-2 and TRBJ2-2): GAGVSQSPSNKVTEKGKDVELRCDPISGHTALYWYRQSLGQGLEFLIYFQGNSAPDKSGLPSDRFSAERTGGSVSTLTIQRTQQEDSAVYLCASSLSATPPGELFFGEGSRLTVL.

This chain connects TRBV28 to TRBJ1-5; D possibly corresponds to TRBD1 (5 bases). Germline lookup yields CDR1 MDHEN and CDR2 SYDVKM. The length of the CDR3 is 17 residues. Trimming cost V 5 bases and J 1 base, with 18 bases left between them. CDR3 nucleotide sequence: TGTGCCAGCAGTCCCTTTTCCCAAAGGGGAAGCAATCAGCCCCAGCATTTT. Translated: CASSPFSQRGSNQPQHF.

With regard to this clone: The junction does not match germline at one end; this may be a read error. The chain recombines TRBV9 with TRBJ1-2; D possibly corresponds to TRBD1 (6 bases). Germline assignment: CDR1 SGDLS and CDR2 YYNGEE. The CDR3 consists of 14 residues. CDR3 protein: CASSAWTAAGALPF. The CDR3 nucleotides read TGTGCCAGCAGCGCCTGGACAGCCGCAGGCGCATTACCCTTC. Combining the CDR3 with reference TRBV9 and TRBJ1-2 gives the whole variable domain DSGVTQTPKHLITATGQRVTLRCSPRSGDLSVYWYQQSLDQGLQFLIQYYNGEERAKGNILERFSAQQFPDLHSELNLSSLELGDSALYFCASSAWTAAGALPFGSGTRLTVV.